This passage covers 21 T cell receptor beta chains from one sample sequenced in a study of blood T cell repertoires in COVID-19. The method was immunoSEQ multiplex PCR; TCRdb's version includes in-frame clones alone and lacks a portion of them. The top ten hold approximately 2.4% of the sample, which has about 270,000 clones, about nine tenths seen once. The specimen sequenced was PBMCs or T cells enriched from blood (not recorded which). These TCRs come from a woman younger than 30 who had recovered from COVID-19.

The rearrangement uses TRBV6-5 and TRBJ2-7, with D possibly TRBD2 on 6 matching bases. Between the trimmed V and J ends, which lost 8 bases and 0 bases, there was a span of 14 bases. The germline V gene encodes CDR1 MNHEY and CDR2 SVGAGI. This CDR3 is built from 14 residues. DNA for the CDR3: TGTGCCAGCTCAAAAGGAGGGAGCTCCTACGAGCAGTACTTC. This codes for CASSKGGSSYEQYF.

This chain joins TRBV18 and TRBJ2-4, with D possibly being TRBD2 (7 bases). Deletions cut 2 bases from V and 6 bases from J, with 14 bases between. CDR3 size: 15 residues. The germline V gene encodes CDR1 KGHSH and CDR2 LQKENI. CDR3 amino acids: CASSPCGGRGNIQYF. CDR3 in DNA: TGTGCCAGCTCACCATGCGGGGGCCGGGGAAACATTCAGTACTTC.

The V gene is TRBV5-1, the J gene TRBJ2-3; maybe TRBD2 (6 bases). The CDR3 has 14 amino acids. The V and J ends lost 5 bases and 1 base respectively, with 11 bases between them. The germline gives CDR1 SGHRS, CDR2 YFSETQ. The CDR3 coding sequence is TGCGCCAGCAGGCTCGGGGGAGGCACAGATACGCAGTATTTT. Residues: CASRLGGGTDTQYF.

The chain has TRBV30 and TRBJ2-2; TRBD2 might be the D (5 bases). The ends were cut back, 1 base at V and 6 bases at J, with 9 bases in the middle. The CDR3 has 13 residues. In germline, CDR1 is GTSNPN, CDR2 SVGIG (reference sequence). The CDR3 reads CAWSALRAGELFF. The DNA of the CDR3 is TGTGCCTGGAGTGCCCTGCGGGCCGGGGAGCTGTTTTTT. Together with reference TRBV30 and TRBJ2-2, the CDR3 gives the full variable domain: SQTIHQWPATLVQPVGSPLSLECTVEGTSNPNLYWYRQAAGRGLQLLFYSVGIGQISSEVPQNLSASRPQDRQFILSSKKLLLSDSGFYLCAWSALRAGELFFGEGSRLTVL.

The rearrangement joins TRBV5-1 to TRBJ1-4; D is unclear. Deletions cut 0 bases from V and 6 bases from J, with 12 bases between. Per the germline V gene, CDR1 is SGHRS and CDR2 is YFSETQ. The CDR3 length is 15 residues. In DNA form, the CDR3 reads TGCGCCAGCAGCTTGGAAGGGAGGTCATATGAAAAACTGTTTTTT. Protein: CASSLEGRSYEKLFF.

The V call is TRBV27, the J call TRBJ1-2; D possibly corresponds to TRBD1 (6 bases). In germline, CDR1 is MNHEY, CDR2 SMNVEV (reference sequence). With 3 bases removed from V and 2 bases from J, the gap between germline ends came to 13 bases. The CDR3 contains 15 residues. The CDR3 reads CASSFSGGVNYGYTF. CDR3 DNA sequence: TGTGCCAGCAGTTTTTCGGGGGGCGTAAACTATGGCTACACCTTC.

The V and J genes are TRBV6-2 or TRBV6-3 and TRBJ1-2, with 7 bases fitting TRBD1. Trimming at V came to 5 bases and at J to 2 bases, leaving 5 bases not matched to a gene. CDR1 is MNHEY, CDR2 SVGEGT, per germline. The CDR3 is made up of 14 amino acids. CDR3 in DNA: TGTGCCAGCAGTGTGGGACAGACAAACTATGGCTACACCTTC. Protein: CASSVGQTNYGYTF.

The CDR3 loop reads CASSFAGTNEKLFF. DNA for the CDR3: TGTGCCAGCAGCTTCGCGGGAACTAATGAAAAACTGTTTTTT. V and J are TRBV7-9 and TRBJ1-4; D is unresolved. The CDR3 contains 14 residues. Germline loops: CDR1 SEHNR, CDR2 FQNEAQ (reference sequence). The V end was cut by 3 bases, the J end by 1 base, with 6 bases between.

This sequence joins TRBV5-4 and TRBJ1-1; D unresolved. Germline CDR1 SGHNT, CDR2 YYREEE (reference sequence). This CDR3 contains 14 residues. Trimming left V 0 bases short and J 3 bases short, with 9 bases between. The CDR3 bases are TGTGCCAGCAGCTTGGACGGGGTAGACACTGAAGCTTTCTTT. Translating it yields CASSLDGVDTEAFF. Supplemented by reference TRBV5-4 and TRBJ1-1, the full variable domain reads ETGVTQSPTHLIKTRGQQVTLRCSSQSGHNTVSWYQQALGQGPQFIFQYYREEENGRGNFPPRFSGLQFPNYSSELNVNALELDDSALYLCASSLDGVDTEAFFGQGTRLTVV.

This chain links TRBV10-2 with TRBJ1-5; D may be TRBD1 (5 bases). Germline V gene lookup returns CDR1 WSHSY and CDR2 SAAADI. There are 15 residues in the CDR3. Trimming stripped 6 bases from V and 2 bases from J, with 14 bases between. Here the CDR3 DNA reads TGCGCCAGCAGAGACACAGGTGGGGGCAATCAGCCCCAGCATTTT. Protein: CASRDTGGGNQPQHF.

V is TRBV4-3 and J is TRBJ2-3; 8 bases align to TRBD2. The CDR3 extends over 16 amino acids. The V and J ends lost 0 bases and 4 bases, in that order; junction bases with no gene match: 6. Germline-derived CDR1 and CDR2 are LGHNA and YSLEER. The CDR3 region is CASSQDGGGLADTQYF. The CDR3 DNA reads as TGCGCCAGCAGCCAAGACGGGGGGGGCCTAGCAGATACGCAGTATTTT.

The J gene is TRBJ2-6, the V gene TRBV18, with D possibly TRBD1 on 6 matching bases. Trimming cost V 6 bases and J 2 bases, with 8 bases left between them. CDR1 is KGHSH and CDR2 is LQKENI in the germline V gene. The CDR3 is 14 residues long. CDR3 nucleotides: TGTGCCAGCTCGCAGGGGCCTGGGGCCAACGTCCTGACTTTC. It is translated as CASSQGPGANVLTF.

The chain joins TRBV19 to TRBJ1-1; D remains ambiguous. This CDR3 has 13 amino acids. Germline loops: CDR1 LNHDA, CDR2 SQIVND (reference sequence). V was cut by 4 bases and J by 5 bases, with 11 bases left in between. CDR3 nucleotides: TGTGCCAGTAGTAGGAGAGAACTTACTGAAGCTTTCTTT. Protein: CASSRRELTEAFF.

This chain connects TRBV19 to TRBJ1-2; no clear D gene. Germline V gives CDR1 LNHDA, CDR2 SQIVND (reference sequence). The CDR3 extends over 15 amino acids. Trimming removed 8 bases from V and 0 bases from J, with 16 bases in between. The CDR3 loop reads CASSVVTTTNYGYTF. The DNA for the CDR3 is TGTGCCAGTTCTGTCGTGACCACTACTAACTATGGCTACACCTTC.

This sequence joins TRBV7-2 and TRBJ2-2; TRBD2 agrees at 7 bases. CDR1 is SGHTA, CDR2 FQGNSA, per germline. The junction had 7 bases not matched to a gene; V was cut back by 3 bases and J by 0 bases. The CDR3 is 17 residues long. The CDR3: CASSFPAGRPNTGELFF. CDR3 bases: TGTGCCAGCAGCTTCCCAGCGGGACGGCCGAACACCGGGGAGCTGTTTTTT.

The V and J genes are TRBV10-1 and TRBJ2-3, with a tentative D call TRBD2 (6 bases). CDR3 length: 15 residues. Germline-derived CDR1 and CDR2 are WNHNN and SYGVQD (reference sequence). Trimming left V 4 bases short and J 0 bases short, with 11 bases between. The CDR3 region has the DNA TGCGCCAGCAGTGTATCTAGCGTGAGCACAGATACGCAGTATTTT. Protein sequence: CASSVSSVSTDTQYF.

The rearrangement links TRBV27 to TRBJ2-3, with 8 bases matching TRBD2. V lost 4 bases, J lost 0 bases, and 15 bases stayed unmatched. Germline loops: CDR1 MNHEY, CDR2 SMNVEV (reference sequence). The CDR3 loop spans 19 amino acids. The CDR3 sequence is CASSSYITSGGLSTDTQYF. In nucleotides, the CDR3 is TGTGCCAGCAGTTCGTATATCACTAGCGGCGGTCTAAGCACAGATACGCAGTATTTT.

The chain couples TRBV7-9 to TRBJ2-7; D is undetermined. The germline V gene has CDR1 SEHNR and CDR2 FQNEAQ (reference sequence). Trimming removed 4 bases from V and 6 bases from J, with 7 bases in between. There are 11 residues in the CDR3. As DNA, the CDR3 is TGTGCCAGCAGCTCCTCGGGCGAGCAGTACTTC. It translates to CASSSSGEQYF.

Notes on this clone: The junction shows a germline mismatch at one end, possibly a read error. The V gene is TRBV10-1, the J gene TRBJ2-7; D might be TRBD2 (5 bases). Per the germline V gene, CDR1 is WNHNN and CDR2 is SYGVQD (reference sequence). The length of the CDR3 is 11 residues. This chain's CDR3 is CAGSRDYEQYF. DNA for the CDR3: TGCGCCGGCAGCCGGGACTACGAGCAGTACTTC.

V is TRBV4-1 and J is TRBJ2-1, with 9 bases matching TRBD2. CDR3 length: 16 residues. From germline, CDR1 is MGHRA and CDR2 YSYEKL. V dropped 4 bases and J dropped 4; count of bases not matched to a gene: 8. The CDR3: CASSPPGREGYNEQFF. CDR3 DNA sequence: TGCGCCAGCAGCCCCCCAGGGCGGGAGGGGTACAATGAGCAGTTCTTC.

This clone was detected a few times. CDR3 nucleotide sequence: TGCGCCAGCAGCCAAGACAGAGGGGGGGCCACCTACGAGCAGTACTTC. Translation: CASSQDRGGATYEQYF. The rearrangement joins TRBV4-1 to TRBJ2-7, with a possible D match to TRBD2 (7 bases). The CDR3 is 16 residues long. The germline V and J ends were trimmed by 0 bases and 2 bases, with 14 bases remaining between them. Germline CDR1 and CDR2: MGHRA and YSYEKL.